This T cell receptor (beta chain) was obtained from a study of cytomegalovirus exposure and HLA in healthy donors. The study, taken as a whole, reports: Researchers reported in a later analysis that a missense DCLRE1C variant was tied to TCR beta V- and J-gene trimming.

A word on this clone: The target antigen is unknown.

V was clipped by 1 base and J by 8 bases, with 20 bases between them. The CDR3 runs 17 residues. Donors were ostensibly healthy at sampling, although undocumented immune exposures were probable. PCR was performed using 60 Vbeta and 13 Jbeta primers. As originally analysed: Later work found 65 million to 85 million unique TCR beta chains, with roughly 11 million shared. Clones were read by immunoSEQ multiplex PCR, and TCRdb kept only the in-frame ones, dropping some. V, J and clone size reflect that table, while D and trimming were determined from the DNA. The sample lists 150,000 to 200,000 clones; roughly four fifths were seen once.

This clonotype originated in a woman between 18 and 29 years old in good health and CMV-seronegative. What was sequenced was PBMCs. V gene TRBV23-1 combines with J gene TRBJ1-4, with a weak D call TRBD1 (5 bases). TRBV23-1 is an ORF for which the function is uncertain. This CDR3 reads CASSQYGHTREGEKLFF. The CDR3, as DNA: TGCGCCAGCAGTCAATACGGGCATACCAGGGAAGGGGAAAAACTGTTTTTT.